This record concerns one T cell receptor (beta chain) sequence. The sample is drawn from a study of blood T cell repertoires in COVID-19. The overall study: The United States, Italy and Spain were the sources of the acute and convalescent COVID-19 samples. Sample material is recorded as cDNA or gDNA derived from T cells, B-cell-depleted T cells, or PBMCs.

CDR1 is SGHRS, CDR2 YFSETQ, per germline. V lost 4 bases, J lost 4 bases, and 7 bases stayed unmatched. The CDR3 has 15 residues. Authors' processing steps: It was from reference gene primer amplification that nucleated cell counts were estimated. Profiled with immunoSEQ multiplex PCR; TCRdb holds only in-frame clones, not every one. V, J and clone size were drawn from that table, and D and trimming were deduced from the DNA. This sample has fewer than 110,000 clones; about 90% occur once, and the top ten carry 6% to 6.5%. The chain recombines TRBV5-1 with TRBJ2-1, with TRBD1 identical over 8 bases. The sequenced material came from peripheral blood. This clonotype originated in a human donor in a cohort sampled during active COVID-19. CDR3 amino acids: CASSPGQGVYNEQFF. CDR3 coding DNA: TGCGCCAGCAGCCCAGGACAGGGAGTTTACAATGAGCAGTTCTTC.